The subject of this entry is one TCR beta chain. PCR amplification relied on 60 Vbeta primers (plus 13 Jbeta primers). Generated by immunoSEQ multiplex PCR, the TCRdb table keeps only in-frame clones and is missing some. The table has under 150,000 clones, under 85% seen once; the top ten hold around 7%. This record comes from a study of cytomegalovirus exposure and HLA in healthy donors. V lost 5 bases and J lost 8, with 13 bases in between. Germline CDR1 is SGHTA and CDR2 is FQGNSA. The CDR3 totals 12 residues. The gene calls are TRBV7-2 and TRBJ2-7; D possibly corresponds to TRBD1 (5 bases). The sequenced sample consisted of PBMCs. The clonotype comes from a woman between 40 and 50 years old in good health and CMV-seropositive. CDR3 DNA: TGTGCCAGCAGCCCGGACAACACTAAGCAGTACTTC. Translating gives CASSPDNTKQYF.